This TCR beta chain was identified in a study of technical replicates of blood from several donors. This clone was recorded only once. TCRdb's copy holds only in-frame clones and misses some; the assay was immunoSEQ multiplex PCR. This table holds tens of thousands of clones, roughly nine tenths found once. The CDR3 has 12 amino acids. V was trimmed by 5 bases and J by 5 bases, leaving 9 bases between them. Germline-derived CDR1 and CDR2 are SEHNR and FQNEAQ (reference sequence). The source of this sequence is a human donor in good health. Some clones in this sample may be carry-over from other donors' samples. The genes are TRBV7-9 and TRBJ2-5; D gene uncertain. Sequencing was performed on PBMCs. Here the CDR3 DNA reads TGTGCCAGCAGCCCCTTCGGGGAGACCCAGTACTTC. Its translation is CASSPFGETQYF. The full variable domain, its missing parts supplied by reference TRBV7-9 and TRBJ2-5, is DTGVSQNPRHKITKRGQNVTFRCDPISEHNRLYWYRQTLGQGPEFLTYFQNEAQLEKSRLLSDRFSAERPKGSFSTLEIQRTEQGDSAMYLCASSPFGETQYFGPGTRLLVL.